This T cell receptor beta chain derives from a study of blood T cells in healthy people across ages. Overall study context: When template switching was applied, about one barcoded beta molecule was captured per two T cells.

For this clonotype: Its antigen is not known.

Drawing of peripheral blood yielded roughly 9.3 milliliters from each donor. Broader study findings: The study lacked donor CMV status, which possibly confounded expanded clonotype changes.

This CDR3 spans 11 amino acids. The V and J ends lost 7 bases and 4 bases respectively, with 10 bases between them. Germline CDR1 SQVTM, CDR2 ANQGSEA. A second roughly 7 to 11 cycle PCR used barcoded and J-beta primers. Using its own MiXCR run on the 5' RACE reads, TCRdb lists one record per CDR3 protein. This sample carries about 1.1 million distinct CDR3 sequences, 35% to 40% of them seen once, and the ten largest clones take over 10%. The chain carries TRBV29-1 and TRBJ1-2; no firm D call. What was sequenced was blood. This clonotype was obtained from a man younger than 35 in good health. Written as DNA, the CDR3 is TGCAGCGGTGGCGAACGCTATGGCTACACCTTC. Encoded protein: CSGGERYGYTF.